Listed below are T cell receptor beta chains from one sample, sequenced in a study of cytotoxic CD8 clonotypes in ibrutinib-treated CLL. Clones were read by immunoSEQ multiplex PCR, and TCRdb kept only the in-frame ones, dropping some. The sample has more than 70,000 clones; roughly three quarters are singletons. The specimen comprised PBMCs, sampled after 12 months of ibrutinib treatment. Source of these receptors: a human donor with chronic lymphocytic leukemia. CDR3s leave out the opening cysteine and the closing phenylalanine or tryptophan.

>TRBV16
ASSQWGNEQF
>TRBV7-9
ASRRGTSVSQF
>TRBV7-9
ASSLPLGASSTDTQY
>TRBV7-8
ASSPSGGSNQPQH
>TRBV28
ASSLIRVSSGNQPQH
>TRBV6-5
ASSRPTGATWEQY
>TRBV18
ASSLRGTEAF
>TRBV5-6
ASSPRLAGGQIGNEQF
>TRBV6-5
ASSLEGRLYGYT
>TRBV6-5
ASRSIAESSYEQY
>TRBV18
ASSPPKGQGAEQY
>TRBV7-3
ASSSQGPGAGELF
>TRBV2
ASSEARTPYEQY
>TRBV11-2
ASSRGGGRGYT
>TRBV4-3
ASSPGQGALTGELF
>TRBV18
ASSPGGGRAPNEQF
>TRBV4-1
ASSQGEYSNQPQH